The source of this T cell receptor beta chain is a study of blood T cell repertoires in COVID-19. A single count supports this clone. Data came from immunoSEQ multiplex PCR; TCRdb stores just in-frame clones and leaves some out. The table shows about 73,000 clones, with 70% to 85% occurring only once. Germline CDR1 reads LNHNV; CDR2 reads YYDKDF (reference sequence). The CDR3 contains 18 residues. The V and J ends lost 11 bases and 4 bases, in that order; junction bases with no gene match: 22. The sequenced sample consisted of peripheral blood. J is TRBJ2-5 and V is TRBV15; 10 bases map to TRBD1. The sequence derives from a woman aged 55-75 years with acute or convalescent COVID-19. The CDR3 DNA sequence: TGTGCCCCCCACGTGGGACAGGGGATGTTTTGTGAGCCAGAGACCCAGTACTTC. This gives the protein CAPHVGQGMFCEPETQYF.